One and the same sample provided the 18 T cell receptor beta chains below, sequenced in a study of T cell changes during pregnancy in multiple sclerosis. Some clones are missing from TCRdb's copy, which holds only in-frame ones; the method was immunoSEQ multiplex PCR. The table shows roughly 61,000 clones, with around 94% occurring only once. Sample: CD8+ T cells from peripheral blood mononuclear cells, taken after pregnancy. These receptor sequences come from a female donor with multiple sclerosis, enrolled in a pregnancy study.

V is TRBV28 and J is TRBJ1-2; D is unclear. This CDR3 comprises 16 residues. Germline assignment: CDR1 MDHEN and CDR2 SYDVKM. Deletions cut 2 bases from V and 3 bases from J, with 16 bases between. The CDR3 coding sequence is TGTGCCAGCAGTTTACCCCCCTCGCGGGGATACTATGGCTACACCTTC. It encodes CASSLPPSRGYYGYTF.

The table lists this clone with a count of one. This chain links TRBV11-2 with TRBJ1-1; 10 bases are a match to TRBD1. The CDR3 extends over 16 amino acids. V trimming: 4 bases; J trimming: 11 bases; junction bases outside the gene matches: 16. CDR1 SGHAT and CDR2 FQNNGV come from the germline V gene. Here the CDR3 DNA reads TGTGCCAGCAGCTCACAGGGGGGACAGGGGATGTTTGGGGCTTTCTTT. The encoded protein is CASSSQGGQGMFGAFF.

The chain is built from TRBV28 and TRBJ2-7; a weak D match, TRBD2 (6 bases). CDR3 length: 12 residues. V was clipped by 5 bases and J by 7 bases, with 12 bases between them. Germline values: CDR1 MDHEN, CDR2 SYDVKM. Written as DNA, the CDR3 is TGTGCCAGCAGTACGACGGGGGAAGAGCAGTACTTC. Residues: CASSTTGEEQYF.

The chain couples TRBV19 to TRBJ2-6; D not resolved. The CDR3 is made up of 14 amino acids. Trimming removed 4 bases from V and 0 bases from J, with 4 bases in between. Germline values: CDR1 LNHDA, CDR2 SQIVND (reference sequence). CDR3 bases: TGTGCCAGTAGTACGTACTCTGGGGCCAACGTCCTGACTTTC. Translation gives CASSTYSGANVLTF.

This clone was seen a single time. The chain is built from TRBV13 and TRBJ2-7; 8 bases map to TRBD2. V was clipped by 5 bases and J by 2 bases; unmatched bases: 5. The CDR3 is 14 amino acids. The germline V gene has CDR1 PRHDT and CDR2 FYEKMQ (reference sequence). DNA of the CDR3: TGTGCCAGCAGCCAGGCGGGAGGTACCTACGAGCAGTACTTC. Translating it yields CASSQAGGTYEQYF.

The CDR3 DNA follows: TGTGCCAGTACAGAAGCGGGGTTGAACACTGAAGCTTTCTTT. Protein sequence: CASTEAGLNTEAFF. The chain couples TRBV6-1 to TRBJ1-1, with D uncertain. Germline CDR1 MNHNS, CDR2 SASEGT. V lost 9 bases to trimming and J lost 0 bases, with 14 bases between them. The CDR3 runs 14 residues.

The rearrangement uses TRBV4-1 and TRBJ2-7, with 7 nucleotides matching TRBD1. Germline values: CDR1 MGHRA, CDR2 YSYEKL. The V gene end was trimmed by 1 base and the J gene end by 2 bases; junction bases not matched to a gene: 8. CDR3 length equals 16 residues. The CDR3: CASSQAPPGTAYEQYF. CDR3 sequence (DNA): TGCGCCAGCAGCCAAGCTCCCCCTGGGACAGCCTACGAGCAGTACTTC.

The V gene is TRBV25-1, the J gene TRBJ1-4, with a possible D match to TRBD1 (5 bases). This CDR3 is 12 amino acids long. Between the trimmed V and J ends, which lost 6 bases and 10 bases, there was a span of 12 bases. Germline-derived CDR1 and CDR2 are MGHDK and SYGVNS. The CDR3 nucleotides read TGTGCCAGCAGGCAGGGTCGTGGAAAACTGTTTTTT. This translates into CASRQGRGKLFF.

In its sample, this clone was seen once. The CDR3 DNA sequence: TGTGCCAGCAGTGTTACAGGGGCTCAAGGGGAGCTGTTTTTT. Amino acid sequence: CASSVTGAQGELFF. This sequence joins TRBV6-4 and TRBJ2-2; TRBD1 matches at 7 bases. CDR3 size: 14 residues. Trimming removed 4 bases from V and 8 bases from J; junction bases left unmatched: 7. Germline V lookup: CDR1 MRHNA, CDR2 SNTAGT.

The chain combines TRBV10-3 with TRBJ2-5; D possibly corresponds to TRBD2 (6 bases). The CDR3 extends over 17 amino acids. The germline V gene encodes CDR1 ENHRY and CDR2 SYGVKD. V lost 4 bases and J lost 1, with 19 bases in between. This CDR3 is CAISGGGATPFQETQYF. The DNA of the CDR3 is TGTGCCATCAGTGGGGGCGGGGCTACCCCTTTCCAAGAGACCCAGTACTTC.

The V and J genes are TRBV5-1 and TRBJ2-1, with D possibly TRBD1 on 6 matching bases. Germline lookup yields CDR1 SGHRS and CDR2 YFSETQ. The CDR3 is 15 amino acids. Trimming removed 1 base at V and 8 bases at J, with 16 bases between. This CDR3 is CASSLRTDNQDEQFF. In DNA, the CDR3 is TGCGCCAGCAGCTTGCGGACAGACAATCAGGATGAGCAGTTCTTC.

This sequence joins TRBV29-1 and TRBJ2-1; 7 bases are shared with TRBD1. After removal of 8 bases from V and 3 bases from J, the junction contained 4 bases not matched to a gene. CDR3 length: 12 amino acids. The germline V gene encodes CDR1 SQVTM and CDR2 ANQGSEA. The CDR3 nucleotides are TGCAGCTATCAGGGGGTCTACAATGAGCAGTTCTTC. It is translated as CSYQGVYNEQFF.

The chain links TRBV4-1 to TRBJ1-1; D unresolved. Germline V CDR1 and CDR2: MGHRA, YSYEKL. V lost 1 base, J lost 1 base, and 4 bases lay in between. CDR3 length equals 13 residues. The CDR3 region is CASSQVQNTEAFF. The CDR3 nucleotides read TGCGCCAGCAGCCAAGTCCAGAACACTGAAGCTTTCTTT.

This clone was counted a single time. Other DNA sequences from this sample encode an identical CDR3 as well. The rearrangement joins TRBV27 to TRBJ2-7; the D is unclear. This CDR3 has 13 amino acids. Trimming stripped 3 bases from V and 1 base from J, with 7 bases between. Germline lookup yields CDR1 MNHEY and CDR2 SMNVEV (reference sequence). In DNA form, the CDR3 reads TGTGCCAGCAGTTTGGGCATATCCTACGAGCAGTACTTC. Translating gives CASSLGISYEQYF.

The gene calls are TRBV6-5 and TRBJ1-2; D may be TRBD1 (6 bases). The V gene lost 2 bases and the J gene lost 6 bases, with 10 bases spanning the gap. This CDR3 is built from 13 residues. CDR1 is MNHEY, CDR2 SVGAGI, per germline. CDR3 DNA: TGTGCCAGCAGTTACGGGGGGGCTGATGGCTACACCTTC. Encoded protein: CASSYGGADGYTF.

The CDR3 reads CASSLLQGSTDTQYF. In nucleotides, the CDR3 is TGTGCCAGCAGTCTCCTACAGGGATCAACAGATACGCAGTATTTT. This chain links TRBV27 with TRBJ2-3, with a weak D call TRBD1 (6 bases). Trimming stripped 5 bases from V and 3 bases from J, with 15 bases between. Germline assignment: CDR1 MNHEY and CDR2 SMNVEV (reference sequence). The CDR3 is 15 residues long.

The chain employs TRBV5-1 and TRBJ1-2, with unresolved D. Germline loops: CDR1 SGHRS, CDR2 YFSETQ. The CDR3 is made up of 13 amino acids. Trimming removed 4 bases at V and 3 bases at J, with 10 bases between. CDR3 bases: TGCGCCAGCAGCGAAGGCACAGACTATGGCTACACCTTC. Its protein is CASSEGTDYGYTF. The complete variable domain, with remaining parts taken from reference TRBV5-1 and TRBJ1-2, reads KAGVTQTPRYLIKTRGQQVTLSCSPISGHRSVSWYQQTPGQGLQFLFEYFSETQRNKGNFPGRFSGRQFSNSRSEMNVSTLELGDSALYLCASSEGTDYGYTFGSGTRLTVV.

This clone showed up just once. The J gene is TRBJ2-2, the V gene TRBV5-1; a weak D match, TRBD2 (6 bases). The CDR3 contains 16 residues. Germline loops: CDR1 SGHRS, CDR2 YFSETQ. The V and J ends lost 5 bases and 7 bases respectively, with 21 bases between them. CDR3 loop: CASRPTGLGADGELFF. DNA of the CDR3: TGCGCCAGCAGGCCTACGGGACTTGGGGCGGACGGGGAGCTGTTTTTT.